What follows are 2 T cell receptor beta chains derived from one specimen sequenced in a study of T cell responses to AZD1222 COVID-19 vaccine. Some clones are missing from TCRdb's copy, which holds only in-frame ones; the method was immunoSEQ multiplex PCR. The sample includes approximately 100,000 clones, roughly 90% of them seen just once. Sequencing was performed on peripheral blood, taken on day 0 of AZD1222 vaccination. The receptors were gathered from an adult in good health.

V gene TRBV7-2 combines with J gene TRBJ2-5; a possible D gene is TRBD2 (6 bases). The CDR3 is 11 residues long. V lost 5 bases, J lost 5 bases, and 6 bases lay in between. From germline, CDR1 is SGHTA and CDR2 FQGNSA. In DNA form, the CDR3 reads TGTGCCAGCAGCCGGGAGGAGACCCAGTACTTC. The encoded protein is CASSREETQYF.

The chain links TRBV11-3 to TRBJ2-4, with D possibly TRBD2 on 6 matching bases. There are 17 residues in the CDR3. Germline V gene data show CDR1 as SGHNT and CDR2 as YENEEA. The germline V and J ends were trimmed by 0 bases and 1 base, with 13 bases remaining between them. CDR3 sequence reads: CASSLENARGAKNIQYF. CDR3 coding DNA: TGTGCCAGCAGCTTAGAAAATGCTCGGGGGGCCAAAAACATTCAGTACTTC.